This entry describes one T cell receptor (beta chain). The antigen remains undetermined. TCRdb processed the reads anew with MiXCR; each CDR3 protein has one entry. The table lists fewer than 850,000 distinct CDR3 sequences, 25% to 30% of them singletons. CDR1 and CDR2 (germline): MGHRA, YSYEKL. Trimming pared 1 base from V and 5 bases from J, leaving 9 bases between. There are 13 residues in the CDR3. This entry comes from a study of T cell repertoires in cytomegalovirus infection. Study information: Alongside well-studied HLA-B-restricted CMV epitopes, recently identified HLA-C-restricted CMV epitopes were also used.

This sequence was found in a human donor in good health (CMV status not recorded). Some clones in this sample may be carry-over from other donors' samples. This material consisted of cultured CD8+ T cells from PBMCs, taken from culture after CMV antigen stimulation. This chain links TRBV4-1 with TRBJ2-7; D not resolved. Here the CDR3 DNA reads TGCGCCAGCAGCCAAGTTGTATCCCACGAGCAGTACTTC. Translating gives CASSQVVSHEQYF.